The clone carrying this T cell receptor beta chain was observed at least ten times. The library targeted TCRbeta and was prepared with unique molecular identifiers. TCRdb called the PCR reads again in MiXCR, with one record for every CDR3 protein. The sample has 200,000 or so distinct CDR3 sequences; around 7.7% are singletons. The data are from a study of T-cell reconstitution after alpha-beta-depleted transplantation in children. The CDR3 covers 14 residues. From germline, CDR1 is SGHRS and CDR2 YFSETQ. The V end was cut by 5 bases, the J end by 0 bases, with 9 bases between. This specimen was PBMCs, mostly from graft donor cells, taken 360 days after TCRalphabeta/CD19-depleted stem cell transplant. This receptor was taken from a male patient between 2 and 10 years old who had a stem cell transplant for acute myeloid leukemia, so the T cells may come from the graft donor. The chain joins TRBV5-1 to TRBJ2-1; D call uncertain. Here the CDR3 reads CASRPTSSYNEQFF. DNA of the CDR3: TGCGCCAGCAGACCGACGAGCTCCTACAATGAGCAGTTCTTC. The full variable domain, with the rest looked up from reference TRBV5-1 and TRBJ2-1, is KAGVTQTPRYLIKTRGQQVTLSCSPISGHRSVSWYQQTPGQGLQFLFEYFSETQRNKGNFPGRFSGRQFSNSRSEMNVSTLELGDSALYLCASRPTSSYNEQFFGPGTRLTVL.